The 2 T cell receptor beta chains in this list originate from one sample, sequenced in a study of shared clonotypes between healthy human individuals. The assay was immunoSEQ multiplex PCR, and TCRdb's table has in-frame clones only and misses some. Of over a million clones listed, approximately 80% are singletons. Sequencing was done on a sample of memory CD4+ T cells from PBMCs. The subset was: CD45RA-negative fraction. These receptor sequences come from a man younger than 30 in good health. Some clones in this sample may be carry-over from other donors' samples.

V and J are TRBV7-9 and TRBJ1-4, with D maybe TRBD1 (6 bases). The V and J ends lost 7 bases and 8 bases respectively, with 14 bases between them. CDR1 is SEHNR, CDR2 FQNEAQ, per germline (reference sequence). The CDR3 length is 13 residues. The CDR3, as DNA: TGTGCCAGCAACAATCAAAGGGGGGAAAAACTGTTTTTT. Its protein is CASNNQRGEKLFF.

This clone was seen only a few times. This sequence joins TRBV4-2 and TRBJ2-7; TRBD2 matches at 11 bases. This CDR3 has 14 amino acids. Germline trimming cut 8 bases from V and 3 bases from J; bases unmatched to any gene: 6. Germline V gene sequence: CDR1 LGHNA, CDR2 YNFKEQ. The CDR3 nucleotides are TGTGCCAGCTTCCCGACTAGCGGGGTCTACGAGCAGTACTTC. Its translation is CASFPTSGVYEQYF.